The 24 T cell receptor beta chains below come from one sample, sequenced in a study of regulatory T cells in long-lasting Graves disease. Time point here: newly diagnosed GD, antithyroid drugs for less than 3 months. From RNA extracted from PBMCs, the TCR library was made. Construction of TCR beta libraries relied on iRepertoire HTBI primers and on Arm-PCR targeting CDR3 regions. MiXCR, run by TCRdb on the multiplex PCR reads, gives a single entry per CDR3 protein. The repertoire holds hundreds of thousands of distinct CDR3 sequences, with more than 10% as singletons. The same data also contributed to another study, on T cells in Graves' hyperthyroidism and ophthalmopathy.

Sequenced material: peripheral blood mononuclear cells (PBMCs), taken at new diagnosis, from a patient treated with antithyroid drugs. The receptors were sampled from a woman in her twenties or thirties with Graves disease.

In its sample, this clonotype was seen many times. The gene calls are TRBV12-3 or TRBV12-4 and TRBJ2-2; D might be TRBD2 (5 bases). The CDR3 sequence is 15 residues long. Trimming removed 5 bases from V and 6 bases from J, with 16 bases in between. The CDR3 DNA is TGTGCCAGCAGTCCCACCGGAAAGAGGGCCGGGGAGCTGTTTTTT. Amino acids: CASSPTGKRAGELFF.

This clonotype was counted only a few times. The gene calls are TRBV30 and TRBJ2-7, with D uncertain. Deletions cut 3 bases from V and 1 base from J, with 10 bases between. Germline assignment: CDR1 GTSNPN and CDR2 SVGIG (reference sequence). The CDR3 runs 13 residues. The DNA for the CDR3 is TGTGCCTGGAGCCTAACACGATCCTACGAGCAGTACTTC. Protein: CAWSLTRSYEQYF.

The sample holds many counts of this clonotype. The gene calls are TRBV2 and TRBJ1-2; D may be TRBD1 (6 bases). Germline V gene lookup returns CDR1 SNHLY and CDR2 FYNNEI. V was cut by 8 bases and J by 3 bases, with 13 bases left in between. This CDR3 has 13 residues. The DNA for the CDR3 is TGTGCCAGCGCGTTAGGGGGAGACTATGGCTACACCTTC. This codes for CASALGGDYGYTF.

The V call is TRBV2, the J call TRBJ1-6; D gene unclear. Germline V lookup: CDR1 SNHLY, CDR2 FYNNEI. This CDR3 has 13 residues. V dropped 8 bases and J dropped 4 bases, with 9 bases sitting between them. The DNA of the CDR3 is TGTGCCAGCTTACCGATTTATAATTCACCCCTCCACTTT. It specifies CASLPIYNSPLHF.

The sample holds many counts of this clonotype. The genes are TRBV11-3 and TRBJ2-3; 12 bases agree with TRBD2. Unmatched junction bases numbered 1, after V lost 5 bases and J lost 1 base. In germline, CDR1 is SGHNT, CDR2 YENEEA. The CDR3 runs to 15 residues. CDR3 DNA: TGTGCCAGCAGCCGACTAGCGGGAGGCACAGATACGCAGTATTTT. Translating it yields CASSRLAGGTDTQYF. Filled out from reference TRBV11-3 and TRBJ2-3, the complete variable domain reads EAGVVQSPRYKIIEKKQPVAFWCNPISGHNTLYWYLQNLGQGPELLIRYENEEAVDDSQLPKDRFSAERLKGVDSTLKIQPAELGDSAVYLCASSRLAGGTDTQYFGPGTRLTVL.

This clonotype was observed at least ten times. This rearrangement joins TRBV28 to TRBJ2-3; no clear D. Per germline, CDR1 MDHEN and CDR2 SYDVKM. CDR3 length equals 14 residues. V was clipped by 5 bases and J by 6 bases, with 15 bases between them. The CDR3 DNA reads TGTGCCAGCAGTCAGTTTAATCCAGGCGATACGCAGTATTTT. As protein: CASSQFNPGDTQYF.

This chain uses TRBV19 with TRBJ2-7; 8 bases agree with TRBD2. J lost 2 bases, V lost 3 bases, and 12 bases had no gene match. Germline V gene lookup returns CDR1 LNHDA and CDR2 SQIVND (reference sequence). The CDR3 sequence is 17 residues long. The CDR3 coding sequence is TGTGCCAGTAGTATTGGGTGGACCGCGGGAGGCCCCTACGAGCAGTACTTC. As protein: CASSIGWTAGGPYEQYF.

This clonotype has only a few counts. The chain links TRBV7-9 to TRBJ2-2; D is perhaps TRBD1 or TRBD2 (6 bases each). CDR1 is SEHNR, CDR2 FQNEAQ, per germline (reference sequence). This CDR3 is built from 15 residues. The germline V and J ends were trimmed by 5 bases and 4 bases, with 14 bases remaining between them. The CDR3 protein is CASSRPGGPTGELFF. The CDR3 bases are TGTGCCAGCAGCCGACCCGGGGGCCCCACCGGGGAGCTGTTTTTT.

The chain recombines TRBV6-5 with TRBJ2-5; D remains unclear. The germline gives CDR1 MNHEY, CDR2 SVGAGI. V lost 2 bases to trimming and J lost 5 bases, with 6 bases between them. The CDR3 has 12 amino acids. CDR3 in amino acids: CASSYAAETQYF. As DNA, the CDR3 is TGTGCCAGCAGTTACGCCGCGGAGACCCAGTACTTC.

This clonotype was seen ten or more times. The chain employs TRBV15 and TRBJ2-5, with D uncertain. Looked up from germline, CDR1 is LNHNV and CDR2 is YYDKDF (reference sequence). The V end was cut by 6 bases, the J end by 5 bases, with 13 bases between. The CDR3 runs to 13 residues. The CDR3 sequence is CATRKELGETQYF. The CDR3 bases are TGTGCCACCAGAAAGGAGCTGGGGGAGACCCAGTACTTC.

This clonotype was observed a handful of times. The V gene is TRBV3-1, the J gene TRBJ1-3, with D hard to call. This CDR3 comprises 13 residues. The germline gives CDR1 LGHDT, CDR2 YNNKEL (reference sequence). Trimming removed 4 bases from V and 4 bases from J, with 8 bases in between. CDR3 region: CASSPSRGNTIYF. CDR3 DNA sequence: TGTGCCAGCAGCCCCAGCAGGGGAAACACCATATATTTT.

In this sample, this clonotype turned up many times. The genes are TRBV11-2 and TRBJ2-7; D is unclear. V lost 0 bases to trimming and J lost 2 bases, with 11 bases between them. This CDR3 region has 15 residues. The germline V gene has CDR1 SGHAT and CDR2 FQNNGV. CDR3 nucleotides: TGTGCCAGCAGCTTAGATGGTGAGGTACCCTACGAGCAGTACTTC. As protein: CASSLDGEVPYEQYF.

This chain joins TRBV11-2 and TRBJ2-7; a possible D gene is TRBD1 (6 bases). V was shortened by 6 bases and J by 5 bases, with 17 bases between the two germline ends. The CDR3 runs to 14 residues. The V gene's germline CDR1 is SGHAT and CDR2 FQNNGV. The DNA for the CDR3 is TGTGCCAGCAGACCGACAGGTACTTCCCACGAGCAGTACTTC. Translated, it gives CASRPTGTSHEQYF.

This clonotype was seen at least ten times. V is TRBV2 and J is TRBJ2-7; no firm D call. The germline V gene encodes CDR1 SNHLY and CDR2 FYNNEI. The CDR3 covers 14 residues. V was shortened by 6 bases and J by 0 bases, with 12 bases between the two germline ends. The CDR3 protein is CASRPRTASYEQYF. The CDR3 bases are TGTGCCAGCAGGCCCCGGACGGCCTCCTACGAGCAGTACTTC.

This clonotype was counted only a few times. The chain joins TRBV20-1 to TRBJ2-5, with 9 bases fitting TRBD1. The CDR3 spans 14 residues. Germline CDR1 reads DFQATT; CDR2 reads SNEGSKA (reference sequence). V shed 5 bases, J shed 4 bases, and the junction held 8 bases outside the gene matches. For the CDR3, the DNA is TGCAGTGCTCCGCGGACAGGGGCGGGAGAGACCCAGTACTTC. Its protein is CSAPRTGAGETQYF.

This chain joins TRBV6-1 and TRBJ1-2; D is ambiguous. In germline, CDR1 is MNHNS, CDR2 SASEGT. V lost 5 bases and J 4 bases, leaving 11 bases between the germline ends. The CDR3 is made up of 13 amino acids. CDR3 residues: CASSIDRVYGYTF. For the CDR3, the DNA is TGTGCCAGCAGTATTGACCGGGTCTATGGCTACACCTTC.

The genes are TRBV13 and TRBJ2-3, with TRBD2 matching over 8 bases. V gave up 2 bases and J gave up 2 bases; unmatched junction bases: 15. The V gene's germline CDR1 is PRHDT and CDR2 FYEKMQ (reference sequence). The CDR3 runs 19 residues. CDR3 bases: TGTGCCAGCAGCTTAACCCTCTCTCCGGGAGGGCAGCACACAGATACGCAGTATTTT. It specifies CASSLTLSPGGQHTDTQYF.

This clonotype has ten or more counts. This rearrangement joins TRBV28 to TRBJ2-3; no clear D. This CDR3 has 13 amino acids. Per germline, CDR1 MDHEN and CDR2 SYDVKM. Trimming pared 4 bases from V and 4 bases from J, leaving 9 bases between. DNA for the CDR3: TGTGCCAGCAGTTCAAATTCGGCAGATACGCAGTATTTT. This translates into CASSSNSADTQYF.

This clonotype showed up many times. The rearrangement links TRBV11-2 to TRBJ2-7; weak D call: TRBD1 (5 bases). V lost 2 bases, J lost 3 bases, and 8 bases lay in between. Germline V gene data show CDR1 as SGHAT and CDR2 as FQNNGV. CDR3 length equals 13 residues. This CDR3 is CASSLTGFYEQYF. CDR3 bases: TGTGCCAGCAGCTTAACAGGTTTCTACGAGCAGTACTTC.

This clonotype was counted ten times or more. The chain couples TRBV19 to TRBJ2-1; 9 nucleotides agree with TRBD1. CDR3 size: 17 residues. Germline CDR1 reads LNHDA; CDR2 reads SQIVND (reference sequence). Trimming removed 7 bases from V and 0 bases from J; junction bases left unmatched: 10. Written as DNA, the CDR3 is TGTGCCAGTAACAGGGGGCGCACCGGGAGCTCCTACAATGAGCAGTTCTTC. This encodes CASNRGRTGSSYNEQFF.

This clonotype was seen a few times. V is TRBV27 and J is TRBJ2-2; TRBD1 aligns across 7 bases. This CDR3 has 16 residues. CDR1 and CDR2 (germline): MNHEY, SMNVEV (reference sequence). J lost 3 bases, V lost 2 bases, and 6 bases had no gene match. This CDR3 is CASSLQGEYHTGELFF. The CDR3 region has the DNA TGTGCCAGCAGTTTACAGGGGGAGTATCACACCGGGGAGCTGTTTTTT.

This clonotype was seen once. The rearrangement joins TRBV24-1 to TRBJ2-2; maybe TRBD2 (5 bases). Germline CDR1 reads KGHDR; CDR2 reads SFDVKD. The CDR3 contains 14 residues. Trimming cost V 5 bases and J 7 bases, with 13 bases left between them. The CDR3 is CATSATGISGELFF. For the CDR3, the DNA is TGTGCCACCAGTGCAACGGGGATTAGCGGGGAGCTGTTTTTT.

This clonotype was counted between two and nine times. The chain links TRBV28 to TRBJ1-2, with D maybe TRBD1 (6 bases). CDR1 is MDHEN, CDR2 SYDVKM, per germline. The CDR3 covers 17 residues. Trimming cost V 4 bases and J 0 bases, with 18 bases left between them. The CDR3 here is CASSSLSGTSTNYGYTF. CDR3 coding DNA: TGTGCCAGCAGTTCCCTGTCCGGGACATCTACTAACTATGGCTACACCTTC.

This clonotype was observed many times. The chain recombines TRBV11-3 with TRBJ2-7; no firm D call. Germline CDR1 and CDR2: SGHNT and YENEEA. The V end lost 0 bases, the J end lost 9 bases, and 9 bases lay between the germline ends. CDR3 length equals 12 residues. The CDR3 loop reads CASSLEVSMQYF. Here the CDR3 DNA reads TGTGCCAGCAGCTTAGAAGTCAGTATGCAGTACTTC.